This T cell receptor beta chain stems from a study of technical replicates of blood from four donors (dated by TCRdb to about 2017). Taken from cysteine to phenylalanine, the CDR3 has 15 residues. Only the CDR3 portion is preserved as DNA: 45 bases, with reading frame beginning at the first base. As encoded in the germline V gene, CDR1 is SGHRS while CDR2 is YFSETQ. At the junction V is shortened by 4 bases and J by 3 bases, with 13 bases in between. The sample holds one count of this clone. Its antigen remains unidentified. No much larger clonotype is one base removed from it; base qualities were not supplied. The library was generated by the immunoSEQ multiplex PCR assay. The source is immuneACCESS, and TCRdb retained only in-frame sequences with V and J called. Part of the clones is not carried over; for the studies checked, unresolved V genes explain less than half of this, and the remainder is unexplained. The sample table records under 85,000 clones; approximately 97% of these occur just once. The ten largest make up over 0.2% of the sample.

The sample taken for sequencing was T cells isolated from PBMCs. The sequence joins TRBV5-1 to TRBJ1-4; no D gene call is confident. The TCR originated in a human donor in good health. The sequence in DNA is TGCGCCAGCAGCCCGGGAACACTTTCTAATGAAAAACTGTTTTTT. Its protein reads: CASSPGTLSNEKLFF.